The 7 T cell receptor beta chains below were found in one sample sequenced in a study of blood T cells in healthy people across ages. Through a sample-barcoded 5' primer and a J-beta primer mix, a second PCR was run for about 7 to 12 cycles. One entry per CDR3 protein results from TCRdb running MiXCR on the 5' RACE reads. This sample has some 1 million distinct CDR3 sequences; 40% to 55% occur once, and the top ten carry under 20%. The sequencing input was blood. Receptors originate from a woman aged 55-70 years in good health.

The CDR3 nucleotides read TGTGCCAGCAGTGACGGCAGGGAATATGGCTACACCTTC. Its translation: CASSDGREYGYTF. V gene TRBV6-5 combines with J gene TRBJ1-2; TRBD1 is a possible D gene (5 bases). The V and J ends lost 5 bases and 5 bases respectively, with 12 bases between them. Germline loops: CDR1 MNHEY, CDR2 SVGAGI. The CDR3 contains 13 residues.

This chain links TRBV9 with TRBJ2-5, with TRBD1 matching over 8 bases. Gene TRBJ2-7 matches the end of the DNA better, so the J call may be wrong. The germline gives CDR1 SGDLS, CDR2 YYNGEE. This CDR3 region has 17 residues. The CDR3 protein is CASSVSPGTGGFHEQYF. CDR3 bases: TGTGCCAGCAGCGTTAGTCCCGGTACAGGGGGGTTCCACGAGCAGTACTTC.

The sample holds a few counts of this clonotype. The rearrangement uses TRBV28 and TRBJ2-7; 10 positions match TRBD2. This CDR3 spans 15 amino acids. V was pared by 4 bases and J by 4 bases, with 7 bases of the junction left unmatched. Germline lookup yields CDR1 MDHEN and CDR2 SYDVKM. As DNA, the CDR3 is TGTGCCAGCAGTTCACTAGCGGGACGCGAGTACGAGCAGTACTTC. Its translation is CASSSLAGREYEQYF. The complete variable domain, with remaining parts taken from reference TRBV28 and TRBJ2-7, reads DVKVTQSSRYLVKRTGEKVFLECVQDMDHENMFWYRQDPGLGLRLIYFSYDVKMKEKGDIPEGYSVSREKKERFSLILESASTNQTSMYLCASSSLAGREYEQYFGPGTRLTVT.

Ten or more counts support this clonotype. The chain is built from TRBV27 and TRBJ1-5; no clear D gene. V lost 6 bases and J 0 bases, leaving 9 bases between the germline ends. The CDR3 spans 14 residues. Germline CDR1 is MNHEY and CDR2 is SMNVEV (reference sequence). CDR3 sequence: CASSFGDSNQPQHF. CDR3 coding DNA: TGTGCCAGCAGCTTCGGGGATAGCAATCAGCCCCAGCATTTT.

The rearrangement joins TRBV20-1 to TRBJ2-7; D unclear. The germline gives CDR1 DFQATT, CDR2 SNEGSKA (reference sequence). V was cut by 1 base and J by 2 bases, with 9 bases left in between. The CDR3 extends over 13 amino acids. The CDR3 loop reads CSARGGTTYEQYF. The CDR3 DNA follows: TGCAGTGCTAGAGGAGGCACCACCTACGAGCAGTACTTC.

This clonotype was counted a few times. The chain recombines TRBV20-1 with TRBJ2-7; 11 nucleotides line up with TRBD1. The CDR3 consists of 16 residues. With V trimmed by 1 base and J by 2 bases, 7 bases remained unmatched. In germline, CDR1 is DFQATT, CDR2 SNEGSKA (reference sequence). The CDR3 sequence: CSARVGDRGFTYEQYF. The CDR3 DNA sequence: TGCAGTGCTAGAGTAGGGGACAGGGGGTTCACCTACGAGCAGTACTTC.

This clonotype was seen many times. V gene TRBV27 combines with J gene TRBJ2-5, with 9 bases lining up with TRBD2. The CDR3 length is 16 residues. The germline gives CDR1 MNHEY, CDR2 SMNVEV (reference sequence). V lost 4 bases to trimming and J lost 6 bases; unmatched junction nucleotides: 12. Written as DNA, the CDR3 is TGTGCCAGCAGTTACGGCTCCGCGGGAGGGTACAAGACCCAGTACTTC. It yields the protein CASSYGSAGGYKTQYF.